Sequencing of this TCR beta chain was carried out in a study of glioma-infiltrating T cells after dendritic cell vaccination. About the study: Between about 2002 and 2013, patients got autologous tumor lysate-pulsed dendritic cell vaccines.

Method: immunoSEQ multiplex PCR; TCRdb's copy keeps in-frame clones and lacks some. The sample has some 90,000 clones; approximately 75% are singletons. With 5 bases clipped from V and 6 bases from J, the junction kept 11 bases outside the gene matches. CDR1 and CDR2 from the germline V gene are LNHDA and SQIVND (reference sequence). This CDR3 has 15 residues. The time point here: after dendritic cell vaccination, including at tumor progression/relapse. This clonotype was obtained from a human donor with glioblastoma. This sample comprised blood, obtained after dendritic cell vaccination. The genes are TRBV19 and TRBJ2-7, with TRBD1 identical over 9 bases. The CDR3 region has the DNA TGTGCCAGTAGTCCAATACAGGGGGCTTTTGGCGAGCAGTACTTC. Residues: CASSPIQGAFGEQYF. Drawing the rest from reference TRBV19 and TRBJ2-7, the complete variable domain is DGGITQSPKYLFRKEGQNVTLSCEQNLNHDAMYWYRQDPGQGLRLIYYSQIVNDFQKGDIAEGYSVSREKKESFPLTVTSAQKNPTAFYLCASSPIQGAFGEQYFGPGTRLTVT.